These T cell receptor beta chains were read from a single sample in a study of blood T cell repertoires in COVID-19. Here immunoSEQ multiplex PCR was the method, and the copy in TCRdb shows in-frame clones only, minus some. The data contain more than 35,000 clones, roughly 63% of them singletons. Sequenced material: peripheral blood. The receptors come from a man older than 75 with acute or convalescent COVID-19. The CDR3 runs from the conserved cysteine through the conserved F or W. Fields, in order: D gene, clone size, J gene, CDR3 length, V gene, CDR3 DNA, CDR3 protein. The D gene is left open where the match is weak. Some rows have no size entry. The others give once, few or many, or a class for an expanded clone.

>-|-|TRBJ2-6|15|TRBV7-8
TGTGCCAGCAGCTTATTGGCTTCTGGGGCCAACGTCCTGACTTTC
CASSLLASGANVLTF
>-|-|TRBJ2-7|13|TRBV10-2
TGCGCCAGCACGTATGAGGGTGCGTGGGAGCAGTACTTC
CASTYEGAWEQYF
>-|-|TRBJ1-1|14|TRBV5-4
TGTGCCAGCAGCCCATCGGGTGGGAACACTGAAGCTTTCTTT
CASSPSGGNTEAFF
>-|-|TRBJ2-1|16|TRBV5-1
TGCGCCAGCAGCTTGGTGGGCGGGCCCTTGGGGAATGAGCAGTTCTTC
CASSLVGGPLGNEQFF
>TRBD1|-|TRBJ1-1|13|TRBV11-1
TGTGCCAGCAGCCAGGACAGGCGGACTGAAGCTTTCTTT
CASSQDRRTEAFF
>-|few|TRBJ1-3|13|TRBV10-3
TGTGCCATCAGTTCCAATATGGGAGACACCATATATTTT
CAISSNMGDTIYF
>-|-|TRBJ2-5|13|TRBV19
TGTGCCAGTAGGCCCGAGTACCAAGAGACCCAGTACTTC
CASRPEYQETQYF
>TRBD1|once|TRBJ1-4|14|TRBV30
TGTGCCTGGAGCCGGGGACAGGGGAATGAAAAACTGTTTTTT
CAWSRGQGNEKLFF
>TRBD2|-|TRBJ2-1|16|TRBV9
TGTGCCAGCAGCGTAGAGGCCCAGCGGGAGGCATCCGAGCAGTTCTTC
CASSVEAQREASEQFF
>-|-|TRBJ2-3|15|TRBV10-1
TGCGCCAGCACAAAGGGGGGGGGCCGCCGTGATACGCAGTATTTT
CASTKGGGRRDTQYF
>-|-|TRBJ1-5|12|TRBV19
TGTGCCAGTAGTACAGGGGTGGGGCCCCAGCATTTT
CASSTGVGPQHF
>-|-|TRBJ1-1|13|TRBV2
TGTGCCAGCAAGCGGGAGGGGAACACTGAAGCTTTCTTT
CASKREGNTEAFF
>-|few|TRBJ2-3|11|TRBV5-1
TGCGCCAGCACCATCATGGATACGCAGTATTTT
CASTIMDTQYF
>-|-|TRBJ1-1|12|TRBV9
TGTGCCAGCAGCGGGTTCCCCGGGTTGGCTTTCTTT
CASSGFPGLAFF
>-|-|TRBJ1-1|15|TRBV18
TGTGCCAGCTCACCAGACCCCGGGCAGGGTGCTGAAGCTTTCTTT
CASSPDPGQGAEAFF
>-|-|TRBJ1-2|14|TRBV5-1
TGCGCCAGCAGCTTGGAGGGTGCGGGCTATGGCTACACCTTC
CASSLEGAGYGYTF
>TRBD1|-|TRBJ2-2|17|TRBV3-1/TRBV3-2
TGTGCCAGCAGCCACTCCTCCGGACAGGGAGGAACCGGGGAGCTGTTTTTT
CASSHSSGQGGTGELFF
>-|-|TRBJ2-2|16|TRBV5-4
TGTGCCAGCAGCTTGGCCCGCGGCCCGAACACCGGGGAGCTGTTTTTT
CASSLARGPNTGELFF
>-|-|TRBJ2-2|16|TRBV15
TGTGCCACCAGCCCATCTAGCTCACTAAACACCGGGGAGCTGTTTTTT
CATSPSSSLNTGELFF
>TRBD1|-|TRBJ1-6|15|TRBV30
TGTGCCTGGAGTCCCAGGGACAGGATGAGTTCACCCCTCCACTTT
CAWSPRDRMSSPLHF
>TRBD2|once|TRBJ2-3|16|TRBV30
TGTGCCTGGACCCACGGACTAGCGGGTTTTGGAGATACGCAGTATTTT
CAWTHGLAGFGDTQYF
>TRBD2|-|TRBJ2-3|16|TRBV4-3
TGCGCCAGCAGCCAAGTCACGGGAGGACCCGCAGATACGCAGTATTTT
CASSQVTGGPADTQYF
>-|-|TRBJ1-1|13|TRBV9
TGTGCCAGCAGCGTAGGGGCATTCTCTGAAGCTTTCTTT
CASSVGAFSEAFF
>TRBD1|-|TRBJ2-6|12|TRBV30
TGTGCCTGGAGTGGGACAGGTAGCGTCCTGACTTTC
CAWSGTGSVLTF
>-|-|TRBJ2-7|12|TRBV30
TGTGCCTGGGACAGGTCTTCCTACGAGCAGTACTTC
CAWDRSSYEQYF
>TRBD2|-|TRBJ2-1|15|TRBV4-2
TGTGCCAGCAGCCCCCCGGCGGGAGCTTACAATGAGCAGTTCTTC
CASSPPAGAYNEQFF
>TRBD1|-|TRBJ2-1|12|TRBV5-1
TGCGCCAGCAGCTTACAGGGGAATGAGCAGTTCTTC
CASSLQGNEQFF
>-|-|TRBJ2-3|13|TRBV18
TGTGCCAGCTCACCGGGAGCCGGGGATACGCAGTATTTT
CASSPGAGDTQYF
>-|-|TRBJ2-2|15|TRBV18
TGTGCCAGCTCACCATTCCAGGATAACGCCGGGGAGCTGTTTTTT
CASSPFQDNAGELFF
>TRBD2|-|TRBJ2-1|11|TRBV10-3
TGTGCTAGCGGGAGAGGGAATGAGCAGTTCTTC
CASGRGNEQFF